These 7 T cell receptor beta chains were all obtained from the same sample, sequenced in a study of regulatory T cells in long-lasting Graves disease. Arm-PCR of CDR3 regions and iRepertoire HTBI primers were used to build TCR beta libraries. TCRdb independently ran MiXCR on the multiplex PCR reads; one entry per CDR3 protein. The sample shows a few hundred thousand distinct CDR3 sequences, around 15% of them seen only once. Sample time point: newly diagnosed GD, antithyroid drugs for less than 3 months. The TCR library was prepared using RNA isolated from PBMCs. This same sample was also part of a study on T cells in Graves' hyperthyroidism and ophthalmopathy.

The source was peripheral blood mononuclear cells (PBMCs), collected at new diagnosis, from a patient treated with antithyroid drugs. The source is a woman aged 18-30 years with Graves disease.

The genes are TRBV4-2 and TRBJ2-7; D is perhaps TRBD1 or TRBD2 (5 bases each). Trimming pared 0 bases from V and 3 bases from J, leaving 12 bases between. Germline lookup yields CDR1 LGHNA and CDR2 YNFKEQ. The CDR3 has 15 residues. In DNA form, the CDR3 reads TGTGCCAGCAGCCAAGATTCGGGGCCGATCTACGAGCAGTACTTC. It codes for CASSQDSGPIYEQYF.

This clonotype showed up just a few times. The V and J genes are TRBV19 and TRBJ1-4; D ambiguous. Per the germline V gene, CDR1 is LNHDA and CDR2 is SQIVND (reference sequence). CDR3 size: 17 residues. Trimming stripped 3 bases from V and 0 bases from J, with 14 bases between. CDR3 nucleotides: TGTGCCAGTAGTATCACCGGACGGACTGCAACTAATGAAAAACTGTTTTTT. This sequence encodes CASSITGRTATNEKLFF. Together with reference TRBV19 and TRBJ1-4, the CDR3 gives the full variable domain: DGGITQSPKYLFRKEGQNVTLSCEQNLNHDAMYWYRQDPGQGLRLIYYSQIVNDFQKGDIAEGYSVSREKKESFPLTVTSAQKNPTAFYLCASSITGRTATNEKLFFGSGTQLSVL.

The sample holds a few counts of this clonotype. CDR3 sequence reads: CASSEVGGNTIYF. Written as DNA, the CDR3 is TGTGCCAGCAGTGAAGTAGGCGGAAACACCATATATTTT. The J gene is TRBJ1-3, the V gene TRBV6-1, with D uncertain. In germline, CDR1 is MNHNS, CDR2 SASEGT. The V end was cut by 1 base, the J end by 4 bases, with 5 bases between. The CDR3 sequence is 13 residues long.

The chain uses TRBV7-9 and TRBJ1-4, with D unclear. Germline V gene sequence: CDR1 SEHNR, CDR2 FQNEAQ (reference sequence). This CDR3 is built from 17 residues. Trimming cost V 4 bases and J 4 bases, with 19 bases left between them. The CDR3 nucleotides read TGTGCCAGCAGCTATCCTCTGGGGAGGGAGCTTAATGAAAAACTGTTTTTT. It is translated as CASSYPLGRELNEKLFF.

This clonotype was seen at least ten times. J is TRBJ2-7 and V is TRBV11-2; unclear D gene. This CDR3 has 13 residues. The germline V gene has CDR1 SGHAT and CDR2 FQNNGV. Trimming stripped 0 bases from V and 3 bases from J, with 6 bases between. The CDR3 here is CASSLEYLYEQYF. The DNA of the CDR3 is TGTGCCAGCAGCTTAGAATACCTCTACGAGCAGTACTTC. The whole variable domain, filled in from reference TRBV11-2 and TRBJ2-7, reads EAGVAQSPRYKIIEKRQSVAFWCNPISGHATLYWYQQILGQGPKLLIQFQNNGVVDDSQLPKDRFSAERLKGVDSTLKIQPAKLEDSAVYLCASSLEYLYEQYFGPGTRLTVT.

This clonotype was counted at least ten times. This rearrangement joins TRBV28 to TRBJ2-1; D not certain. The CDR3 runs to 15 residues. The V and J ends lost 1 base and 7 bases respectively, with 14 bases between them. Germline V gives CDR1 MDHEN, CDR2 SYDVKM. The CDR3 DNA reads TGTGCCAGCAGTTTATCGTCGGGTAGGTGGAATGAGCAGTTCTTC. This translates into CASSLSSGRWNEQFF.

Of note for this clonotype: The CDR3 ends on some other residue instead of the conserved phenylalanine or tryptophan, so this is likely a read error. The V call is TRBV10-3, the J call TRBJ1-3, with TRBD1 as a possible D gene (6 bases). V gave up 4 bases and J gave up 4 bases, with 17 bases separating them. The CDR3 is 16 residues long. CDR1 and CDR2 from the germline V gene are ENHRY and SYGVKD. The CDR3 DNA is TGTGCCATCAGTGGACTCCCAGGGGCGCGGGGAAACACCATATATTCT. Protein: CAISGLPGARGNTIYS.